Listed here are 17 T cell receptor beta chains from one sample, sequenced in a study of blood T cell repertoires in COVID-19 (dated by TCRdb to 2018 to 2021). Libraries were prepared through the immunoSEQ multiplex PCR assay. As stored in TCRdb, this immuneACCESS dataset retains in-frame rearrangements with V and J assigned. A fraction of the clones does not appear; measured against another copy, unresolved V genes explain less than half of the discrepancy, and the remainder lacks a known reason. The sample data list about 260,000 clones, and about nine tenths of these were observed just once. The ten largest clones capture about 8.7% of the sample. The sample was peripheral blood. These receptors were collected from a man aged 40-49 years with active or convalescent COVID-19.

The rearrangement links TRBV19 to TRBJ2-3; D perhaps matches TRBD1 (5 bases). The germline V gene encodes CDR1 LNHDA and CDR2 SQIVND (reference sequence). The CDR3 has 14 residues. Trimming left V 5 bases short and J 3 bases short, with 12 bases between. CDR3 protein: CASSAQTVTDTQYF. The CDR3 bases are TGTGCCAGTAGTGCCCAGACAGTTACAGATACGCAGTATTTT.

This chain connects TRBV18 to TRBJ1-5, with D hard to call. Per the germline V gene, CDR1 is KGHSH and CDR2 is LQKENI. This CDR3 spans 15 amino acids. The germline V and J ends were trimmed by 2 bases and 3 bases, with 11 bases remaining between them. Here the CDR3 reads CASSPTERPNQPQHF. CDR3 in DNA: TGTGCCAGCTCACCAACGGAGAGGCCCAATCAGCCCCAGCATTTT.

The chain recombines TRBV30 with TRBJ2-2; 13 bases line up with TRBD2. The V gene's germline CDR1 is GTSNPN and CDR2 SVGIG (reference sequence). Unmatched junction bases numbered 8, after V lost 5 bases and J lost 2 bases. This CDR3 has 17 residues. DNA of the CDR3: TGTGCCTGGGGGGGACTAGCGGGGACCTTCAACACCGGGGAGCTGTTTTTT. As protein: CAWGGLAGTFNTGELFF.

This clone occurred once. CDR3 residues: CASGADTQYF. As DNA, the CDR3 is TGTGCCTCAGGGGCGGATACGCAGTATTTT. The genes are TRBV10-3 and TRBJ2-3, with a tentative D call TRBD1 (6 bases). Germline CDR1 reads ENHRY; CDR2 reads SYGVKD. CDR3 length: 10 residues. V gave up 11 bases and J gave up 6 bases, with 9 bases separating them.

This clone showed up just a few times. The chain is built from TRBV9 and TRBJ2-1, with D uncertain. CDR1 SGDLS and CDR2 YYNGEE come from the germline V gene. The CDR3 is 15 amino acids. V gave up 4 bases and J gave up 6 bases, with 17 bases separating them. The chain's CDR3 is CASSLYSLSGNEQFF. CDR3 coding DNA: TGTGCCAGCAGCCTTTATTCTTTATCCGGCAATGAGCAGTTCTTC.

The chain is built from TRBV15 and TRBJ2-7, with TRBD2 matching 10 bases. Looked up from germline, CDR1 is LNHNV and CDR2 is YYDKDF (reference sequence). J gave up 2 bases and V 0 bases, and 4 bases lay outside the gene matches. The CDR3 is 16 amino acids. CDR3 protein: CATSRDFLAGAYEQYF. Written as DNA, the CDR3 is TGTGCCACCAGCAGAGACTTCCTAGCGGGGGCCTACGAGCAGTACTTC.

To note about this clone: The same CDR3 is also encoded by other DNA sequences in this sample. The V call is TRBV20-1, the J call TRBJ2-1; TRBD1 matches 9 bases. Looked up from germline, CDR1 is DFQATT and CDR2 is SNEGSKA (reference sequence). V lost 3 bases to trimming and J lost 4 bases; unmatched junction nucleotides: 4. This CDR3 has 14 amino acids. The CDR3 bases are TGCAGTGCTAGTGCAGACAGGGGGTACAATGAGCAGTTCTTC. Its protein is CSASADRGYNEQFF.

The CDR3 here is CASSLDWTNYEQYF. The CDR3 region has the DNA TGTGCCAGCAGTTTAGACTGGACAAACTACGAGCAGTACTTC. The rearrangement joins TRBV28 to TRBJ2-7; a possible D gene is TRBD1 (5 bases). CDR3 length equals 14 residues. Trimming cost V 2 bases and J 3 bases, with 11 bases left between them. Germline CDR1 is MDHEN and CDR2 is SYDVKM.

This clone has just a few counts. The chain combines TRBV5-4 with TRBJ2-7; unclear D gene. CDR3 length: 11 residues. V gave up 0 bases and J gave up 6 bases, with 4 bases separating them. Per the germline V gene, CDR1 is SGHNT and CDR2 is YYREEE (reference sequence). CDR3 region: CASSLASEQYF. The CDR3 DNA follows: TGTGCCAGCAGCTTGGCATCCGAGCAGTACTTC.

This chain links TRBV11-3 with TRBJ1-3, with a possible D match to TRBD1 (6 bases). Germline-derived CDR1 and CDR2 are SGHNT and YENEEA. Trimming cost V 5 bases and J 0 bases, with 11 bases left between them. The CDR3 is made up of 15 amino acids. The CDR3 DNA follows: TGTGCCAGCAGCCCGGGACACCGCTCTGGAAACACCATATATTTT. This codes for CASSPGHRSGNTIYF.

The V gene is TRBV23-1, the J gene TRBJ2-2; TRBD2 matches at 8 bases. TRBV23-1 is an open reading frame, and its role is uncertain. The length of the CDR3 is 17 residues. J gave up 3 bases and V 2 bases, and 8 bases lay outside the gene matches. The CDR3 bases are TGCGCCAGCAGTCAAGAGGCGGGAGGCAGGCACACCGGGGAGCTGTTTTTT. It codes for CASSQEAGGRHTGELFF.

The CDR3: CASSKVGSDILYEQYF. The CDR3 DNA follows: TGTGCCAGCAGCAAAGTAGGGTCGGACATCCTCTACGAGCAGTACTTC. The J gene is TRBJ2-7, the V gene TRBV21-1; no DNA check was done on the table's D call, TRBD1. TRBV21-1 is noted as a pseudogene. The CDR3 loop spans 16 amino acids.

The chain is built from TRBV5-6 and TRBJ2-5; no definite D call. The CDR3 loop spans 12 amino acids. V was clipped by 0 bases and J by 5 bases, with 5 bases between them. The germline V gene has CDR1 SGHDT and CDR2 YYEEEE. The CDR3 DNA reads TGTGCCAGCAGCTTGGACCGGGAGACCCAGTACTTC. Its translation is CASSLDRETQYF.

The V gene is TRBV27, the J gene TRBJ2-1; no clear D gene. Trimming took 5 bases from V and 10 from J, leaving 15 bases between them. The CDR3 is made up of 13 amino acids. Germline V gene data show CDR1 as MNHEY and CDR2 as SMNVEV (reference sequence). CDR3 region: CASSGVGSVEQFF. Written as DNA, the CDR3 is TGTGCCAGCAGTGGAGTCGGGTCCGTCGAGCAGTTCTTC.

This clone was detected a few times. The chain couples TRBV19 to TRBJ1-2, with TRBD1 matching 8 bases. Germline V gene data show CDR1 as LNHDA and CDR2 as SQIVND (reference sequence). J lost 7 bases, V lost 7 bases, and 8 bases had no gene match. There are 13 residues in the CDR3. The CDR3 here is CASTPDRAAGYTF. Here the CDR3 DNA reads TGTGCCAGTACCCCGGACAGGGCGGCTGGCTACACCTTC.

The V call is TRBV4-1, the J call TRBJ1-1; D perhaps matches TRBD1 (6 bases). The CDR3 runs 12 residues. Germline V lookup: CDR1 MGHRA, CDR2 YSYEKL. Trimming removed 8 bases from V and 1 base from J, with 8 bases in between. CDR3 sequence: CASLGGNTEAFF. CDR3 bases: TGCGCCAGCCTAGGGGGGAACACTGAAGCTTTCTTT.

As to this clone: The junction differs from germline at one of its ends, possibly a read error. The chain couples TRBV5-1 to TRBJ2-5; TRBD1 is a possible D gene (6 bases). The germline CDR1 and CDR2 sequences are SGHRS and YFSETQ. The CDR3 totals 16 residues. The CDR3 loop reads CVSSLVPGDGKETQYF. CDR3 nucleotides: TGCGTCAGCAGCTTGGTCCCAGGGGATGGCAAAGAGACCCAGTACTTC. Looking up the rest from reference TRBV5-1 and TRBJ2-5 gives the full variable domain: KAGVTQTPRYLIKTRGQQVTLSCSPISGHRSVSWYQQTPGQGLQFLFEYFSETQRNKGNFPGRFSGRQFSNSRSEMNVSTLELGDSALYLCVSSLVPGDGKETQYFGPGTRLLVL.